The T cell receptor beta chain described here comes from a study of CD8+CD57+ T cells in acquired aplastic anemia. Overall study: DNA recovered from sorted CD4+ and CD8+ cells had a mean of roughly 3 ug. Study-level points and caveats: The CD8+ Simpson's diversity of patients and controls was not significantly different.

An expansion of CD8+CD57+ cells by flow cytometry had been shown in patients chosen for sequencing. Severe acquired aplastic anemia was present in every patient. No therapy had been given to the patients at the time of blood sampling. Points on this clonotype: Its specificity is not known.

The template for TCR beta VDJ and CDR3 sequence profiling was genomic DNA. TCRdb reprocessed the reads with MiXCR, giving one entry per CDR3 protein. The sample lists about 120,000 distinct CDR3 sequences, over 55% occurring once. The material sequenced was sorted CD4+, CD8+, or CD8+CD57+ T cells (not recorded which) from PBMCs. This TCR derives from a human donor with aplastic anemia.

The DNA for the CDR3 is TGTGCCAGCAGCGGACTAGCGGGAGGATTTGAGCAGTACTTC. It yields the protein CASSGLAGGFEQYF. The V and J genes are TRBV7-8 and TRBJ2-7; 14 bases are shared with TRBD2. V shed 5 bases, J shed 7 bases, and the junction held 4 bases outside the gene matches. Looked up from germline, CDR1 is SGHVS and CDR2 is FQNEAQ. The CDR3 has 14 amino acids.